This TCR beta chain was recorded in a study of blood T cell repertoires in COVID-19. Trimming removed 6 bases from V and 7 bases from J; junction bases left unmatched: 5. Germline CDR1 and CDR2: SNHLY and FYNNEI. This CDR3 is built from 12 residues. Seattle enrolled patients during active infection and tracked them longitudinally. Original processing notes: Estimated nucleated cell counts came from reference gene primer amplification. TCRdb keeps only in-frame clones here, not all; method: immunoSEQ multiplex PCR. D and trimming come from the DNA, and the V and J calls and clone size come from that table. The table lists approximately 400,000 clones, about nine tenths of them singletons.

The chain links TRBV2 to TRBJ1-1; the match to TRBD1 covers 7 bases. The sample comprised peripheral blood. The origin of this receptor is a woman aged 45 to 65 with COVID-19, enrolled during active disease. This CDR3 is CASSDGTVEAFF. Written as DNA, the CDR3 is TGTGCCAGCAGCGACGGGACAGTTGAAGCTTTCTTT.